The clone carrying this TCR gamma chain was detected ten times or more. TCRdb applied CATT to the multiplex PCR reads for clone calling. The table includes 20,000 to 30,000 gamma-chain clones, around 2.9% detected once. CDR3 length: 12 amino acids. V lost 7 bases to trimming and J lost 7 bases; unmatched junction nucleotides: 10. In germline, CDR1 is EGSTGY, CDR2 YDSYTSSV. Flow sorting of PBMC yielded separate Vgamma9/Vdelta2+ and Vdelta2-negative gammadelta T cell populations for bulk repertoire analysis. This sample is drawn from a study of γδ T cells in repeated Plasmodium falciparum infection. The clonotype comes from a pool of human donors (malaria-infected and uninfected, not separated). J is TRGJ1 or TRGJ2 and V is TRGV4. Sequencing used gamma-delta T cells from blood. This CDR3 is CATCAMGYKKLF. The CDR3 DNA reads TGTGCCACCTGCGCCATGGGGTATAAGAAACTCTTT.